This T cell receptor (beta chain) is drawn from a study of blood T cell repertoires in COVID-19. The wider study: Samples representing acute and convalescent COVID-19 were sourced from the United States, Italy and Spain. PBMCs, B-cell-depleted T cells, or T cells were the source of the cDNA or gDNA that made up the material.

This CDR3 region has 13 residues. Germline lookup yields CDR1 SGHRS and CDR2 YFSETQ. Trimming removed 4 bases from V and 3 bases from J, with 11 bases in between. Original handling: Amplifying reference gene primers gave estimates of nucleated cell counts. Assay: immunoSEQ multiplex PCR; the TCRdb copy retains only in-frame clones and omits some. V and J calls and clone size follow that table, whereas D and trimming were derived from the DNA. Of about 100,000 clones detected, around 92% appear once; the ten largest clones hold about 3.9%. This receptor was taken from a man between 18 and 29 years old with acute or convalescent COVID-19. The chain links TRBV5-1 to TRBJ2-7, with D uncertain. The sequenced material came from peripheral blood. This CDR3 reads CASSALEHYEQYF. For the CDR3, the DNA is TGCGCCAGCAGCGCCCTAGAGCACTACGAGCAGTACTTC.